This T cell receptor (beta chain) was retrieved from a study of CD8+CD57+ T cells in acquired aplastic anemia. The wider study: Yields of DNA that came from sorted CD4+ and CD8+ cells averaged approximately 3.2 ug. The study's findings and limits: Patients and controls shared 25 to 30 CD8+ CDR3 sequences, which appeared highly expressed in patients and within their immunodominant clones.

This clonotype was seen at least ten times. As yet, its antigen is unknown. The use of genomic DNA as template underpinned the TCR beta VDJ and CDR3 profiling. TCRdb re-called the reads through MiXCR, storing one row per CDR3 protein. The table shows approximately 170,000 distinct CDR3 sequences, with less than 70% occurring only once. Losses at the gene ends were 3 bases for V and 0 bases for J; bases not matched to a gene: 11. CDR3 size: 19 residues. Germline V gene data show CDR1 as DFQATT and CDR2 as SNEGSKA (reference sequence). This TCR was recovered from a human donor in good health, serving as a control. The chain recombines TRBV20-1 with TRBJ2-1; 13 bases are a match to TRBD2. Sequencing was done on a sample of sorted CD4+, CD8+, or CD8+CD57+ T cells (not recorded which) from PBMCs. The CDR3 nucleotides read TGCAGTGCTAGCACTGCCGGGACTAGCGGGGCCAGCTCCTACAATGAGCAGTTCTTC. Protein sequence: CSASTAGTSGASSYNEQFF.